Each of the 13 T cell receptor beta chains below was sequenced from the same sample in a study of post-analysis software for immune sequencing data. General study findings and limits: TRBV5-6, TRBV5-1 and TRBV20-1 belonged to a set of roughly five TRBV segments that were more frequent in patients than controls.

The TCR beta cDNA libraries carried unique molecular identifiers. TCRdb independently ran MiXCR on the PCR reads; one entry per CDR3 protein. The table lists roughly 430,000 distinct CDR3 sequences, approximately 37% of them singletons. Their antigens remain unidentified. Sequenced sample: blood. The receptors shown here come from a girl aged 2 to 10 with multiple sclerosis.

This clonotype appeared a few times. The CDR3 DNA sequence: TGTGCCAGCAGTTACTCGATCCTGACGGGAGGGCTCTACGAGCAGTACTTC. Translation: CASSYSILTGGLYEQYF. This rearrangement joins TRBV6-2 or TRBV6-3 to TRBJ2-7; 8 positions match TRBD2. Looked up from germline, CDR1 is MNHEY and CDR2 is SVGEGT. J lost 3 bases, V lost 0 bases, and 10 bases had no gene match. The CDR3 runs 17 residues.

The chain joins TRBV27 to TRBJ2-3; D not resolved. The germline CDR1 and CDR2 sequences are MNHEY and SMNVEV (reference sequence). CDR3 length: 15 amino acids. V lost 2 bases, J lost 3 bases, and 12 bases lay in between. The CDR3 spells CASSLGAFRTDTQYF. CDR3 nucleotide sequence: TGTGCCAGCAGTTTAGGAGCGTTCCGTACAGATACGCAGTATTTT.

This clonotype was observed a few times. The chain couples TRBV18 to TRBJ1-5; 8 positions agree with TRBD1. V shed 6 bases and J 7 bases; nucleotides not matched to a gene: 5. Germline V CDR1 and CDR2: KGHSH, LQKENI. There are 13 residues in the CDR3. CDR3 sequence reads: CASSRGTGQPQHF. The CDR3 DNA follows: TGTGCCAGCTCCCGCGGGACAGGCCAGCCCCAGCATTTT.

This chain connects TRBV28 to TRBJ1-2; TRBD1 matches 9 bases. V lost 6 bases to trimming and J lost 8 bases; unmatched junction nucleotides: 7. CDR3 length: 13 amino acids. Germline V CDR1 and CDR2: MDHEN, SYDVKM. The CDR3 loop reads CASSLGQGLGYTF. CDR3 sequence (DNA): TGTGCCAGCAGCCTGGGACAGGGTTTAGGCTACACCTTC.

The gene calls are TRBV5-6 and TRBJ2-7; 9 bases align to TRBD1. The J call may be faulty, since TRBJ2-5 better matches the DNA end. CDR1 is SGHDT, CDR2 YYEEEE, per germline. The CDR3 has 15 residues. Here the CDR3 reads CASSPQGAWGETQYF. The CDR3 DNA is TGTGCCAGCAGCCCACAGGGGGCCTGGGGAGAGACCCAGTACTTC.

The J gene is TRBJ2-1, the V gene TRBV27; 7 bases align to TRBD2. The germline CDR1 and CDR2 sequences are MNHEY and SMNVEV (reference sequence). This CDR3 has 15 amino acids. Germline trimming cut 0 bases from V and 10 bases from J; bases unmatched to any gene: 9. The CDR3 spells CASSLSAGAVPEQFF. DNA of the CDR3: TGTGCCAGCAGTTTATCGGCGGGAGCGGTCCCCGAGCAGTTCTTC.

This clonotype was detected only a few times. The rearrangement uses TRBV7-6 and TRBJ2-3; 7 bases are shared with TRBD1. This CDR3 has 15 amino acids. V lost 5 bases and J lost 2; bases outside the gene matches: 7. Germline V gives CDR1 SGHVS, CDR2 FNYEAQ. The CDR3 protein is CASSHRDSFTDTQYF. The CDR3 DNA is TGTGCCAGCAGCCACCGGGACAGCTTCACAGATACGCAGTATTTT.

The rearrangement joins TRBV7-9 to TRBJ2-7; no clear D. V shed 2 bases and J shed 5 bases, with 7 bases lying between them. The V gene's germline CDR1 is SEHNR and CDR2 FQNEAQ (reference sequence). The CDR3 extends over 12 amino acids. This CDR3 is CASSLRVDEQYF. CDR3 DNA: TGTGCCAGCAGCTTACGTGTAGACGAGCAGTACTTC.

The CDR3 sequence: CAWSLLRAGAYYGYTF. The CDR3 DNA sequence: TGTGCCTGGAGTCTCCTTAGGGCAGGGGCTTACTATGGCTACACCTTC. J is TRBJ1-2 and V is TRBV30, with D possibly TRBD1 on 6 matching bases. The CDR3 length is 16 residues. Trimming took 2 bases from V and 3 from J, leaving 19 bases between them. Germline V gene data show CDR1 as GTSNPN and CDR2 as SVGIG (reference sequence).

This clonotype was picked up a small number of times. This sequence joins TRBV29-1 and TRBJ2-5; D might be TRBD1 (6 bases). Trimming pared 4 bases from V and 4 bases from J, leaving 13 bases between. CDR3 length equals 13 residues. Germline CDR1 and CDR2: SQVTM and ANQGSEA. CDR3 in DNA: TGCAGCGTTGCAAGAAGGGGGTTAGAGACCCAGTACTTC. Protein sequence: CSVARRGLETQYF. The whole variable domain, filled in from reference TRBV29-1 and TRBJ2-5, reads SAVISQKPSRDICQRGTSLTIQCQVDSQVTMMFWYRQQPGQSLTLIATANQGSEATYESGFVIDKFPISRPNLTFSTLTVSNMSPEDSSIYLCSVARRGLETQYFGPGTRLLVL.

The chain employs TRBV7-6 and TRBJ2-2, with D possibly being TRBD1 (5 bases). Deletions cut 3 bases from V and 1 base from J, with 6 bases between. The CDR3 runs 14 residues. Germline loops: CDR1 SGHVS, CDR2 FNYEAQ. Here the CDR3 reads CASSLQGNTGELFF. CDR3 bases: TGTGCCAGCAGCTTGCAGGGGAACACCGGGGAGCTGTTTTTT.

This clonotype was counted a single time. The chain uses TRBV6-2 or TRBV6-3 and TRBJ1-5; D possibly corresponds to TRBD1 (6 bases). The CDR3 is 16 amino acids. Trimming removed 6 bases at V and 1 base at J, with 16 bases between. The germline gives CDR1 MNHEY, CDR2 SVGEGT. The CDR3 region is CASSPGRRGSNQPQHF. The CDR3 DNA sequence: TGTGCCAGCAGCCCTGGACGGAGGGGGAGCAATCAGCCCCAGCATTTT.

The chain employs TRBV7-9 and TRBJ2-5; 7 bases fit TRBD1. CDR3 length: 16 amino acids. Germline loops: CDR1 SEHNR, CDR2 FQNEAQ (reference sequence). V gave up 2 bases and J gave up 5 bases; unmatched junction bases: 11. The CDR3 reads CASSLLGQNLGETQYF. Here the CDR3 DNA reads TGTGCCAGCAGCTTATTGGGACAGAATCTAGGGGAGACCCAGTACTTC.